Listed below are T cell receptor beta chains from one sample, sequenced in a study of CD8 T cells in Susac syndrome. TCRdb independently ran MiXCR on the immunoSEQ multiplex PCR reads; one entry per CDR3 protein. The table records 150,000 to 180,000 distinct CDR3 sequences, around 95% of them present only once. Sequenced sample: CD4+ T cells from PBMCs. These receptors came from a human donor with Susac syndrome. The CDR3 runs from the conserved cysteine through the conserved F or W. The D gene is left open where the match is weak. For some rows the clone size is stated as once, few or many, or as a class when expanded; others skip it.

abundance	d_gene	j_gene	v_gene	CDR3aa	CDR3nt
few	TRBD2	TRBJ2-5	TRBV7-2	CASSPRWSGEETQYF	TGTGCCAGCAGCCCACGATGGAGCGGGGAAGAGACCCAGTACTTC
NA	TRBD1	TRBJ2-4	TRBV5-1	CASSSGTGGVNIQYF	TGCGCCAGCAGCTCCGGGACAGGGGGCGTGAACATTCAGTACTTC
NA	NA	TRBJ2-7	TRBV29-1	CSADGPLSSEQYF	TGCAGCGCCGACGGACCTCTATCCTCCGAGCAGTACTTC
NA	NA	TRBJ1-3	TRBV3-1	CASSQDPGAGNTIYF	TGTGCCAGCAGCCAAGACCCGGGGGCGGGAAACACCATATATTTT
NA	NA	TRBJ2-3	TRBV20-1	CSASPDSIHTDTQYF	TGCAGTGCTAGCCCGGACAGTATTCACACAGATACGCAGTATTTT
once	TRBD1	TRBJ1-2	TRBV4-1	CASSQVPGQPNYGYTF	TGCGCCAGCAGCCAAGTCCCGGGACAGCCCAACTATGGCTACACCTTC
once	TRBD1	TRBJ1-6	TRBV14	CASSLQGVDSPLHF	TGTGCCAGCAGCTTACAGGGGGTTGATTCACCCCTCCACTTT
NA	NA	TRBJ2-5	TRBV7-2	CASSSATQETQYF	TGTGCCAGCAGCTCCGCCACCCAAGAGACCCAGTACTTC
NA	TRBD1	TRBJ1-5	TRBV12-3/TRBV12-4	CASRPTGNQPQHF	TGTGCCAGCAGACCGACAGGGAATCAGCCCCAGCATTTT
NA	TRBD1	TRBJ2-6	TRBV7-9	CASSVPGQGSSGANVLTF	TGTGCCAGCAGCGTACCGGGACAGGGATCCTCTGGGGCCAACGTCCTGACTTTC
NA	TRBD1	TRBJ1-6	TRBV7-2	CASSLLTGANSPLHF	TGTGCCAGCAGCTTACTCACAGGGGCCAATTCACCCCTCCACTTT
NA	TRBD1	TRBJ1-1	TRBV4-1	CASSQYRGSEAFF	TGCGCCAGCAGCCAATACAGGGGTTCTGAAGCTTTCTTT
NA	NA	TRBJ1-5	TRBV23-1	CASSQSVREPQHF	TGCGCCAGCAGTCAATCGGTTAGGGAGCCCCAGCATTTT
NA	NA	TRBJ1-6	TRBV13	CASSSLNSPLHF	TGTGCCAGCAGCTCCCTTAATTCCCCCCTCCACTTT
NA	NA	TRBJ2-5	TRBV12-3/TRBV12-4	CASSLKGETQYF	TGTGCCAGCAGTTTAAAGGGGGAGACCCAGTACTTC
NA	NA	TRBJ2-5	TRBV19	CATQGLKTQYF	TGTGCCACCCAGGGGCTGAAGACCCAGTACTTC
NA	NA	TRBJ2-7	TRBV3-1	CASSQADLEQYF	TGTGCCAGCAGCCAAGCCGACTTGGAGCAGTACTTC
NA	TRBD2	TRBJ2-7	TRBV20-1	CSARDRTSGDEQYF	TGCAGTGCTAGAGATCGGACTAGCGGGGACGAGCAGTACTTC
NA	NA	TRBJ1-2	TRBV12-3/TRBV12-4	CASSDQGLGSYGYTF	TGTGCCAGCAGTGATCAGGGGTTGGGGTCCTATGGCTACACCTTC
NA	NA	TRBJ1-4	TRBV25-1	CASSEMRVNEKLFF	TGTGCCAGCAGTGAAATGAGGGTTAATGAAAAACTGTTTTTT
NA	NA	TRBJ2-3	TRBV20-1	CSAWDPPTQYF	TGCAGTGCTTGGGACCCGCCTACGCAGTATTTT
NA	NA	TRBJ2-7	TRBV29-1	CSVGLGTYEQYF	TGCAGCGTTGGGTTGGGGACCTACGAGCAGTACTTC
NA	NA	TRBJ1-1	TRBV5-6	CASSLTGPMNTEAFF	TGTGCCAGCAGCTTGACAGGACCCATGAACACTGAAGCTTTCTTT
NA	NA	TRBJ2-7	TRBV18	CASSPKIYEQYF	TGTGCCAGCTCACCCAAGATCTACGAGCAGTACTTC
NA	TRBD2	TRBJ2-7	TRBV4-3	CASSQAVTSGGTYEQYF	TGCGCCAGCAGCCAAGCGGTAACTAGCGGGGGGACCTACGAGCAGTACTTC
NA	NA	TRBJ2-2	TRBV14	CASSLQRNTGELFF	TGTGCCAGCAGCCTCCAGCGGAACACCGGGGAGCTGTTTTTT
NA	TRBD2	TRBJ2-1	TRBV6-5	CARRLGTSGPAYNEQFF	TGTGCCAGAAGACTCGGGACTAGCGGACCCGCCTACAATGAGCAGTTCTTC
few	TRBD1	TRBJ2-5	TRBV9	CASSVGTAQETQYF	TGTGCCAGCAGCGTCGGGACAGCACAAGAGACCCAGTACTTC
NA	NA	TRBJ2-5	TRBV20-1	CSAAKLDSQETQYF	TGCAGTGCCGCCAAGCTGGACTCCCAAGAGACCCAGTACTTC
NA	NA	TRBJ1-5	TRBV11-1	CASSPGGGGNQPQHF	TGTGCCAGCAGCCCCGGGGGAGGCGGCAATCAGCCCCAGCATTTT